Shown below are 26 T cell receptor beta chains from a single sample sequenced in a study of cytomegalovirus exposure and HLA in healthy donors. Primers for the PCR totalled 60 Vbeta and 13 Jbeta. Profiled with immunoSEQ multiplex PCR; TCRdb holds only in-frame clones, not every one. The table has 60,000 to 75,000 clones, 75% to 90% seen once. Sequencing used PBMCs. All receptors derive from a woman aged 30 to 39 in good health and CMV-seropositive.

V gene TRBV19 combines with J gene TRBJ1-1, with 7 bases fitting TRBD1. Germline loops: CDR1 LNHDA, CDR2 SQIVND (reference sequence). The CDR3 sequence is 13 residues long. The V and J ends lost 4 bases and 3 bases, in that order; junction bases with no gene match: 2. In DNA, the CDR3 is TGTGCCAGTAGTAGGGGGACAGACACTGAAGCTTTCTTT. Residues: CASSRGTDTEAFF.

CDR3 DNA sequence: TGTGCCAGCAGCAAGGGACTAGCGGAAACCGGGGAGCTGTTTTTT. Its translation is CASSKGLAETGELFF. The J gene is TRBJ2-2, the V gene TRBV7-3, with 11 bases aligning to TRBD2. This CDR3 comprises 15 residues. J lost 5 bases, V lost 5 bases, and 4 bases had no gene match. Germline CDR1 and CDR2: SGHTA and FQGTGA.

The chain has TRBV27 and TRBJ1-2; TRBD1 agrees at 8 bases. The CDR3 runs to 13 residues. The ends lost 5 bases at V and 4 bases at J; junction bases unmatched: 3. CDR1 is MNHEY and CDR2 is SMNVEV in the germline V gene (reference sequence). CDR3 region: CASSLTGAYGYTF. CDR3 nucleotide sequence: TGTGCCAGCAGTCTGACAGGGGCCTATGGCTACACCTTC.

The chain recombines TRBV27 with TRBJ1-1; 7 nucleotides agree with TRBD1. The CDR3 covers 15 residues. The V segment lost 2 bases and the J segment 2 bases; nucleotides outside the gene matches: 5. From germline, CDR1 is MNHEY and CDR2 SMNVEV (reference sequence). In nucleotides, the CDR3 is TGTGCCAGCAGTTTACAGGGGGTAGGAAACACTGAAGCTTTCTTT. Its translation is CASSLQGVGNTEAFF.

For this clone: With only one base between it and a far larger clone, this is likely a read error. The V gene is TRBV11-1, the J gene TRBJ2-7; D perhaps matches TRBD2 (6 bases). The better agreement between TRBJ2-1 and the DNA end casts doubt on the J call. The CDR3 sequence is 16 residues long. The V gene's germline CDR1 is SGHAT and CDR2 FQDESV (reference sequence). The CDR3 nucleotides are TGTGCCAGCAGCTTAGAGTCGGGCGGGACTCTGGGTGAGCAGTTCTTC. Residues: CASSLESGGTLGEQFF.

This chain joins TRBV7-9 and TRBJ2-3; D gene unclear. Germline-derived CDR1 and CDR2 are SEHNR and FQNEAQ (reference sequence). The CDR3 loop spans 14 amino acids. V was clipped by 1 base and J by 3 bases, with 8 bases between them. The CDR3 DNA reads as TGTGCCAGCAGCTTAGTTGTAGCAACAGATACGCAGTATTTT. It specifies CASSLVVATDTQYF.

There are a few counts of this clone. V usage is TRBV30 and J usage is TRBJ1-2; D ambiguous. The CDR3 has 13 residues. The germline V and J ends were trimmed by 0 bases and 6 bases, with 11 bases remaining between them. Germline V gene lookup returns CDR1 GTSNPN and CDR2 SVGIG (reference sequence). The CDR3 reads CAWSVAVLNGYTF. CDR3 nucleotide sequence: TGTGCCTGGAGTGTAGCGGTCCTCAATGGCTACACCTTC.

The chain combines TRBV5-1 with TRBJ2-3; 8 bases map to TRBD1. The germline V gene has CDR1 SGHRS and CDR2 YFSETQ. Trimming removed 7 bases from V and 0 bases from J; junction bases left unmatched: 13. This CDR3 contains 17 residues. The CDR3: CASGAGGDVSSTDTQYF. CDR3 bases: TGCGCCAGCGGGGCAGGGGGCGACGTTTCTAGCACAGATACGCAGTATTTT. The entire variable domain, with the rest obtained from reference TRBV5-1 and TRBJ2-3, is as follows: KAGVTQTPRYLIKTRGQQVTLSCSPISGHRSVSWYQQTPGQGLQFLFEYFSETQRNKGNFPGRFSGRQFSNSRSEMNVSTLELGDSALYLCASGAGGDVSSTDTQYFGPGTRLTVL.

There are a few counts of this clone. The chain carries TRBV6-1 and TRBJ2-2; 11 bases are shared with TRBD1. The trim removed 7 bases at V and 6 bases at J, leaving 7 bases unmatched. The CDR3 has 15 amino acids. Germline assignment: CDR1 MNHNS and CDR2 SASEGT. The CDR3 nucleotides are TGTGCCAGCAAATCCGGGACAGGGGGATCCGGGGAGCTGTTTTTT. Its translation: CASKSGTGGSGELFF.

CDR3 protein: CASSITSGRADTQYF. Written as DNA, the CDR3 is TGTGCCAGTAGTATAACCAGCGGGAGAGCAGATACGCAGTATTTT. This chain joins TRBV19 and TRBJ2-3; 8 nucleotides align to TRBD2. There are 15 residues in the CDR3. Trimming cost V 2 bases and J 4 bases; bases outside gene matches: 5. CDR1 and CDR2 (germline): LNHDA, SQIVND (reference sequence).

V usage is TRBV7-9 and J usage is TRBJ1-4; 9 bases are a match to TRBD1. Germline assignment: CDR1 SEHNR and CDR2 FQNEAQ (reference sequence). V shed 5 bases, J shed 5 bases, and the junction held 3 bases outside the gene matches. CDR3 length: 14 amino acids. The CDR3 nucleotides are TGTGCCAGCAGCCCCGGGACAGGGAATGAAAAACTGTTTTTT. Protein sequence: CASSPGTGNEKLFF.

The chain is built from TRBV2 and TRBJ1-4, with 7 bases matching TRBD1. The CDR3 covers 15 residues. With 6 bases clipped from V and 5 bases from J, the junction kept 9 bases outside the gene matches. Germline values: CDR1 SNHLY, CDR2 FYNNEI. This chain's CDR3 is CASRLTGVQNEKLFF. The CDR3 nucleotides are TGTGCCAGCAGGCTTACAGGGGTGCAAAATGAAAAACTGTTTTTT.

This clone is a singleton in its sample. The chain couples TRBV27 to TRBJ1-5; D is perhaps TRBD1 (5 bases). CDR1 is MNHEY, CDR2 SMNVEV, per germline (reference sequence). This CDR3 contains 14 residues. V was clipped by 6 bases and J by 5 bases, with 14 bases between them. CDR3 coding DNA: TGTGCCAGCAGCCCCTGGGGCGAGGATCAGCCCCAGCATTTT. It is translated as CASSPWGEDQPQHF.

V is TRBV6-5 and J is TRBJ2-7, with 9 bases aligning to TRBD2. The trim removed 8 bases at V and 6 bases at J, leaving 11 bases unmatched. This CDR3 spans 14 amino acids. The V gene's germline CDR1 is MNHEY and CDR2 SVGAGI. The CDR3: CASRLAAGGPEQYF. The CDR3 DNA reads TGTGCCAGCCGTCTGGCGGCGGGAGGGCCCGAGCAGTACTTC.

The chain uses TRBV29-1 and TRBJ1-3; D is unresolved. Trimming removed 3 bases from V and 2 bases from J, with 5 bases in between. The CDR3 loop spans 12 amino acids. CDR1 SQVTM and CDR2 ANQGSEA come from the germline V gene. Written as DNA, the CDR3 is TGCAGCGTTGAGTCCACTGGAAACACCATATATTTT. Translating gives CSVESTGNTIYF.

The gene calls are TRBV6-5 and TRBJ2-1; 12 positions match TRBD2. Per the germline V gene, CDR1 is MNHEY and CDR2 is SVGAGI. The length of the CDR3 is 15 residues. V shed 4 bases and J 6 bases; nucleotides not matched to a gene: 4. The CDR3 spells CASSLLAGGRNEQFF. Here the CDR3 DNA reads TGTGCCAGCAGTTTACTAGCGGGAGGACGCAATGAGCAGTTCTTC.

This clone was picked up one time. This chain uses TRBV27 with TRBJ2-7, with a weak D call TRBD2 (6 bases). The CDR3 is 16 amino acids. Between the trimmed V and J ends, which lost 6 bases and 2 bases, there was a span of 20 bases. Germline assignment: CDR1 MNHEY and CDR2 SMNVEV (reference sequence). The CDR3 region is CASSFREWSPTYEQYF. Written as DNA, the CDR3 is TGTGCCAGCAGCTTCCGGGAGTGGTCTCCAACCTACGAGCAGTACTTC.

The gene calls are TRBV11-2 and TRBJ1-1; TRBD1 matches 7 bases. The CDR3 runs to 13 residues. Germline V CDR1 and CDR2: SGHAT, FQNNGV. V gave up 3 bases and J gave up 3 bases; unmatched junction bases: 1. CDR3 nucleotides: TGTGCCAGCAGCTTTCAGGGGGACACTGAAGCTTTCTTT. This codes for CASSFQGDTEAFF.

V and J are TRBV28 and TRBJ1-2; TRBD1 agrees at 9 bases. Looked up from germline, CDR1 is MDHEN and CDR2 is SYDVKM. Losses at the gene ends were 6 bases for V and 6 bases for J; bases not matched to a gene: 11. The CDR3 length is 15 residues. The CDR3 protein is CASSSGTGRADGYTF. CDR3 nucleotide sequence: TGTGCCAGCAGCTCCGGGACAGGGAGGGCGGATGGCTACACCTTC.

The chain employs TRBV2 and TRBJ1-1, with a weak D call TRBD1 (5 bases). The CDR3 extends over 12 amino acids. CDR1 is SNHLY, CDR2 FYNNEI, per germline. Trimming pared 11 bases from V and 2 bases from J, leaving 12 bases between. The CDR3 nucleotides are TGTGCCCTGGGGCTAGGAAACACTGAAGCTTTCTTT. Protein product: CALGLGNTEAFF.

Only one count was recorded for this clone. The J gene is TRBJ1-1, the V gene TRBV7-8; possible D gene TRBD1, 5 bases. CDR1 SGHVS and CDR2 FQNEAQ come from the germline V gene. With 6 bases removed from V and 7 bases from J, the gap between germline ends came to 15 bases. The CDR3 spans 13 residues. CDR3 residues: CASRDKSPYEAFF. CDR3 DNA sequence: TGTGCCAGCAGGGACAAGTCTCCTTATGAAGCTTTCTTT.

The chain employs TRBV7-9 and TRBJ2-5; D may be TRBD1 (6 bases). The J call is doubtful: the DNA matches TRBJ2-7 better. The germline gives CDR1 SEHNR, CDR2 FQNEAQ (reference sequence). This CDR3 is built from 12 residues. The CDR3, as DNA: TGTGCCAGCATGGGGGCCTCCTACGAGCAGTACTTC. This encodes CASMGASYEQYF.

The chain links TRBV11-2 to TRBJ1-2, with D perhaps TRBD1 (5 bases). Germline-derived CDR1 and CDR2 are SGHAT and FQNNGV. The CDR3 length is 14 residues. The V and J ends lost 3 bases and 4 bases respectively, with 12 bases between them. CDR3 protein: CASSLVQGPYGYTF. CDR3 sequence (DNA): TGTGCCAGCAGCTTGGTCCAGGGCCCCTATGGCTACACCTTC.

The chain recombines TRBV9 with TRBJ2-7; perhaps TRBD1 as D (6 bases). The CDR3 has 14 amino acids. Germline V gene data show CDR1 as SGDLS and CDR2 as YYNGEE. Trimming took off 4 bases at V and 2 bases at J, with 13 bases between the two ends. The CDR3 region is CASSPRTATYEQYF. The CDR3 region has the DNA TGTGCCAGCAGCCCTAGGACAGCGACCTACGAGCAGTACTTC.

The chain uses TRBV18 and TRBJ2-1; tentative D call: TRBD2 (6 bases). V was cut by 5 bases and J by 4 bases, with 15 bases left in between. Germline CDR1 and CDR2: KGHSH and LQKENI. The CDR3 length is 15 residues. DNA for the CDR3: TGTGCCAGCTCATCGGGACTCAGAATTTACAATGAGCAGTTCTTC. It yields the protein CASSSGLRIYNEQFF.

The chain couples TRBV6-1 to TRBJ2-1; TRBD1 might be the D (6 bases). This CDR3 is 14 amino acids long. The V and J ends lost 6 bases and 6 bases respectively, with 15 bases between them. Per the germline V gene, CDR1 is MNHNS and CDR2 is SASEGT. In DNA form, the CDR3 reads TGTGCCAGCAGGGAGACAGGTTCCCTCAATGAGCAGTTCTTC. Amino acid sequence: CASRETGSLNEQFF.